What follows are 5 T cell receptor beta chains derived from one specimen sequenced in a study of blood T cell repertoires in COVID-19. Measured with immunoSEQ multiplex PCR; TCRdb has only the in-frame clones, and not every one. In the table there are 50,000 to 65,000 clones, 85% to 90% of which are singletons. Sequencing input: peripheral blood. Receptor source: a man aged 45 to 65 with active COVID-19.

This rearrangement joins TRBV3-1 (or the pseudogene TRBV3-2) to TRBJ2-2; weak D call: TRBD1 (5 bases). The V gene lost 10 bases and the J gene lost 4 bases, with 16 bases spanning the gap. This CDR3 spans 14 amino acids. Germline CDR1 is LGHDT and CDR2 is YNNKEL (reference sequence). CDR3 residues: CATRAGWGTGELFF. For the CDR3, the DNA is TGTGCCACCCGGGCAGGGTGGGGCACCGGGGAGCTGTTTTTT.

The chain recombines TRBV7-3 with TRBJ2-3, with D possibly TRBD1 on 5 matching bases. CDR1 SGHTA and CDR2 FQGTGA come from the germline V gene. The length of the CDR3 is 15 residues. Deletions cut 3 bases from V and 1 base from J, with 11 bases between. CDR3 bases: TGTGCCAGCAGCTTTAGCCGCAGGGGCACAGATACGCAGTATTTT. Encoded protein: CASSFSRRGTDTQYF.

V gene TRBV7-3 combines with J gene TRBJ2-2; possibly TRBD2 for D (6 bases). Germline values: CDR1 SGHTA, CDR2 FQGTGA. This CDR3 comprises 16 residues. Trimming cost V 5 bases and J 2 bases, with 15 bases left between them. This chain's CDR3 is CASSPASGRNTGELFF. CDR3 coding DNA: TGTGCCAGCAGCCCCGCCTCCGGGAGAAACACCGGGGAGCTGTTTTTT.

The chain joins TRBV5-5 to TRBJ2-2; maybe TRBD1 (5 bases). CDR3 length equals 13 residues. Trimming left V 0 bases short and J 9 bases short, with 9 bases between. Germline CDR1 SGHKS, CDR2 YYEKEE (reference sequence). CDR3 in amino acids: CASSLAGRRELFF. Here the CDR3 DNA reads TGTGCCAGCAGCTTGGCAGGGCGCAGGGAGCTGTTTTTT.

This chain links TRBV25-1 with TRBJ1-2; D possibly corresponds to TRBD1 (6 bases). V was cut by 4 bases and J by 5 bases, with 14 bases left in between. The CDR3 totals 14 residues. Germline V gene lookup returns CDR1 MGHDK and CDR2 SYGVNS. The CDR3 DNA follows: TGTGCCAGCAGTGGCCGGGGGGCGGTATATGGCTACACCTTC. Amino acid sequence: CASSGRGAVYGYTF.